This TCR beta chain comes out of a study of T cell changes during pregnancy in multiple sclerosis. Generated by immunoSEQ multiplex PCR, the TCRdb table keeps only in-frame clones and is missing some. The repertoire has under 85,000 clones, roughly 94% of them found once; the top ten carry approximately 0.58%. The V end was cut by 1 base, the J end by 3 bases, with 10 bases between. The CDR3 extends over 15 amino acids. Per the germline V gene, CDR1 is KGHSH and CDR2 is LQKENI. The clonotype originates from a female donor with multiple sclerosis, enrolled in a pregnancy study. The chain is built from TRBV18 and TRBJ1-3, with D possibly TRBD1 on 5 matching bases. Here the sequenced sample was peripheral blood, taken in the third trimester of pregnancy. CDR3 sequence reads: CASSPLNQGGNTIYF. The CDR3, as DNA: TGTGCCAGCTCACCACTAAACCAGGGTGGAAACACCATATATTTT.